This T cell receptor (beta chain) originates from a study of vaccination effects on CD4 cells after COVID-19. General observations from the study: Clones of infection and vaccine origin contracted markedly late after vaccination. Of the vaccine-induced clones from healthy vaccinees, merely 1 of 255 recognized common cold coronaviruses as well.

On this clone: Its target is unknown.

Sequencing used immunoSEQ multiplex PCR; TCRdb keeps in-frame clones, though not all of them. The repertoire includes around 35,000 clones, 66% of them detected once, and 15% sits in the top ten. The CDR3 runs 13 residues. Germline CDR1 reads SQVTM; CDR2 reads ANQGSEA. The V gene lost 7 bases and the J gene lost 2 bases, with 12 bases spanning the gap. CD4+ T cells specific for antigen were expanded with viral peptide pools by the ViraFEST assay before sequencing. Culturing for approximately 10 days preceded CD4+ T cell isolation. Vaccine recipients lacked prior SARS-CoV-2 infection and had negative nucleocapsid antibodies. Cultures used roughly 1.8 million PBMC per well, about 10 IU/ml IL-2 and roughly 10 ug/ml peptides.

The sequence was collected from a human donor who received a COVID-19 vaccine. The source material was CD4+ T cells from PBMCs cultured with HCoV-OC43 spike peptides, sampled before COVID-19 vaccination. Subset given: HCoV-OC43 spike overlapping peptide pool stimulation. This chain joins TRBV29-1 and TRBJ1-5, with unresolved D. The DNA for the CDR3 is TGCAGCGCGGGGAACGGTGGCAATCAGCCCCAGCATTTT. Translating it yields CSAGNGGNQPQHF. Full variable domain (missing parts from reference TRBV29-1 and TRBJ1-5): SAVISQKPSRDICQRGTSLTIQCQVDSQVTMMFWYRQQPGQSLTLIATANQGSEATYESGFVIDKFPISRPNLTFSTLTVSNMSPEDSSIYLCSAGNGGNQPQHFGDGTRLSIL.